Sequencing of this T cell receptor (beta chain) was carried out in a study of blood T cell repertoires in COVID-19. The data were produced by immunoSEQ multiplex PCR, yet TCRdb's version contains in-frame clones alone and is incomplete. There are some 140,000 clones in the sample; approximately 88% occur only once, and roughly 17% lies in the top ten. This CDR3 comprises 16 residues. The V and J ends lost 5 bases and 3 bases, in that order; junction bases with no gene match: 11. CDR1 and CDR2 from the germline V gene are SEHNR and FQNEAQ (reference sequence). The rearrangement uses TRBV7-9 and TRBJ2-5, with 8 nucleotides matching TRBD2. Sequences were obtained from peripheral blood. This receptor was identified in a woman aged 80 or older with acute or convalescent COVID-19. CDR3 loop: CASSPARGAGEETQYF. CDR3 DNA: TGTGCCAGCAGCCCCGCCCGGGGAGCGGGAGAAGAGACCCAGTACTTC.